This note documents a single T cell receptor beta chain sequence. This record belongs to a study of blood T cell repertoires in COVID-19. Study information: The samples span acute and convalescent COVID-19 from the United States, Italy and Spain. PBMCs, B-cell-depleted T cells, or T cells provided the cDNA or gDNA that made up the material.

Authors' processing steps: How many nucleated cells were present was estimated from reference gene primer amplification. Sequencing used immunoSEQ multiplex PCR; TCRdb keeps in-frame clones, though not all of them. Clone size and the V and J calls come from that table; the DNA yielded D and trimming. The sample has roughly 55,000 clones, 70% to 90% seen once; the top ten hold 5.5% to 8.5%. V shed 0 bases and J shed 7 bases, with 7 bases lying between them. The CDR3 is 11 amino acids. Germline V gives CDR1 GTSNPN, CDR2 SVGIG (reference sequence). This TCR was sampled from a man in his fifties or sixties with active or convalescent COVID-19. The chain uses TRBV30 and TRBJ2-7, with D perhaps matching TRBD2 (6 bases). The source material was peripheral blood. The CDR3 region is CAWSVRGEQYF. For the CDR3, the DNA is TGTGCCTGGAGTGTACGGGGGGAGCAGTACTTC. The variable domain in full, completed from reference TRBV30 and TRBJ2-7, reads SQTIHQWPATLVQPVGSPLSLECTVEGTSNPNLYWYRQAAGRGLQLLFYSVGIGQISSEVPQNLSASRPQDRQFILSSKKLLLSDSGFYLCAWSVRGEQYFGPGTRLTVT.